This T cell receptor beta chain stems from a study of vaccination effects on CD4 cells after COVID-19. General observations from the study: Only a single clone (1 of 255 vaccine-induced clones in healthy vaccinees) cross-reacted with common cold coronaviruses. Infection- and vaccine-induced clones contracted markedly late after vaccination.

With regard to this clone: What it binds is not known.

V was pared by 4 bases and J by 9 bases, with 9 bases of the junction left unmatched. Germline V gene lookup returns CDR1 ENHRY and CDR2 SYGVKD. CDR3 length: 14 residues. The repertoire was sequenced with immunoSEQ multiplex PCR; TCRdb's copy has only in-frame clones and lacks some. This repertoire shows about 24,000 clones, 60% to 85% found once; its top ten account for roughly an eighth. Within the ViraFEST assay, antigen-specific CD4+ T cells underwent expansion with viral peptide pools prior to sequencing. Between days 9 and 10 of culture, CD4+ T cells were separated out. Vaccinated recipients, who were negative for nucleocapsid antibodies, had no history of SARS-CoV-2 infection. Researchers reported culturing over 1.5 million PBMC in each well, adding 9 to 10 IU/ml IL-2 and roughly 10 ug/ml peptides.

The genes are TRBV10-3 and TRBJ2-1, with 7 bases lining up with TRBD2. The source is a human donor who received a COVID-19 vaccine. The sample consisted of CD4+ T cells from PBMCs cultured with HCoV-OC43 spike peptides, taken before COVID-19 vaccination. Subset here: HCoV-OC43 spike overlapping peptide pool stimulation. The CDR3 nucleotides are TGTGCCATCAGTGCTAGCGGACGTAGTGGTGAGCAGTTCTTC. Translation: CAISASGRSGEQFF.